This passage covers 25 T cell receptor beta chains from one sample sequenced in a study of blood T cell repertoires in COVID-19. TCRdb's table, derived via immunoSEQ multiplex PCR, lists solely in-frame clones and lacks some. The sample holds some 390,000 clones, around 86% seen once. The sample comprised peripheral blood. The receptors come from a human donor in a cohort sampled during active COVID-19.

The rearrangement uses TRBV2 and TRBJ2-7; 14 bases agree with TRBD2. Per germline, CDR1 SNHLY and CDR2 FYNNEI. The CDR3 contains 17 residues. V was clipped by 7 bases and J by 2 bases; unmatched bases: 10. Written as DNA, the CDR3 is TGTGCCAGCATGACTAGCGGGAGGGCAGGCGGAACCTACGAGCAGTACTTC. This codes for CASMTSGRAGGTYEQYF. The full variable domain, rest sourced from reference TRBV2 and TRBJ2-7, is EPEVTQTPSHQVTQMGQEVILRCVPISNHLYFYWYRQILGQKVEFLVSFYNNEISEKSEIFDDQFSVERPDGSNFTLKIRSTKLEDSAMYFCASMTSGRAGGTYEQYFGPGTRLTVT.

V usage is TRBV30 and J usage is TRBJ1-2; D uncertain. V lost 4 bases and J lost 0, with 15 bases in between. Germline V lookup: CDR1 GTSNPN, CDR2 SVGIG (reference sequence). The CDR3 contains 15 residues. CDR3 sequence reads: CAWTVLQSSNYGYTF. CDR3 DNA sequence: TGTGCCTGGACTGTTTTACAGAGTTCTAACTATGGCTACACCTTC.

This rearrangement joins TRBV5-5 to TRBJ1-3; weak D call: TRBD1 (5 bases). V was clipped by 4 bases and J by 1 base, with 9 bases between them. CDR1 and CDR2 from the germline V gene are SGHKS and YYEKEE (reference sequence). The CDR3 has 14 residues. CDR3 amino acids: CASSARVSGNTIYF. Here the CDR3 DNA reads TGTGCCAGCAGCGCCAGGGTTTCTGGAAACACCATATATTTT.

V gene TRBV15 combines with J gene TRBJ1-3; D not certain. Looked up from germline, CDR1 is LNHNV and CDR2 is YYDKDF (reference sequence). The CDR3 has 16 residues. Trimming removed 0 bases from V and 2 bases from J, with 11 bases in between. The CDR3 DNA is TGTGCCACCAGCAGAGATCGGGGTCTCCCTGGAAACACCATATATTTT. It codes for CATSRDRGLPGNTIYF.

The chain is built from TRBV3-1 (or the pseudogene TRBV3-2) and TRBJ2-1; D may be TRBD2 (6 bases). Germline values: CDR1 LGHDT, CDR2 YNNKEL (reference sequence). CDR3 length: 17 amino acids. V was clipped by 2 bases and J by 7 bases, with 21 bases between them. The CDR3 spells CASSQRAPGLLRNEQFF. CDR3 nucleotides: TGTGCCAGCAGCCAACGGGCCCCGGGACTCCTACGGAATGAGCAGTTCTTC.

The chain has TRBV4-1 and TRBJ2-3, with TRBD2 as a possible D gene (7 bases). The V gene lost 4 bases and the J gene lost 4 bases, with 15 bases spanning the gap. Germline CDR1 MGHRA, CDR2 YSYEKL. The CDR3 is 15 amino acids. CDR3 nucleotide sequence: TGCGCCAGCAGCCCCCGACCGGGGGGCCCAGATACGCAGTATTTT. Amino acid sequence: CASSPRPGGPDTQYF.

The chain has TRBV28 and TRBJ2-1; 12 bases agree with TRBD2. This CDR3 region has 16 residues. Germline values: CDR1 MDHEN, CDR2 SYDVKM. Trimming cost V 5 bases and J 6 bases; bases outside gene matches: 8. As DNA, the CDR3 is TGTGCCAGCAGTGAACAGACTAGCGGGAGTCTCAATGAGCAGTTCTTC. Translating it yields CASSEQTSGSLNEQFF.

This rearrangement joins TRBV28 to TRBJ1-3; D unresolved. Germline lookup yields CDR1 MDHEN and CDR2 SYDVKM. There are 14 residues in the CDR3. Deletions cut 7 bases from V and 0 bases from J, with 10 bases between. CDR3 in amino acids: CASNGVVSGNTIYF. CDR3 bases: TGTGCCAGCAACGGGGTGGTCTCTGGAAACACCATATATTTT.

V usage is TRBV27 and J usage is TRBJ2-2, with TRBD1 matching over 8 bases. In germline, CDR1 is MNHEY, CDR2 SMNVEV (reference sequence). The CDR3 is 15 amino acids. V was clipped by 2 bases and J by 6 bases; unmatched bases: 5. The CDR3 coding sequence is TGTGCCAGCAGTTTAGGGCCAGGGGGCCCCGGGGAGCTGTTTTTT. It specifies CASSLGPGGPGELFF.

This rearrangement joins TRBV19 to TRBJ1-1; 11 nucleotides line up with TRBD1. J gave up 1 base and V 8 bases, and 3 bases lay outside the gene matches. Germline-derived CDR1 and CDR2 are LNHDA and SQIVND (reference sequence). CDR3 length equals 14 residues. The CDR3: CASRDRGKNTEAFF. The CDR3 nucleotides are TGTGCCAGTCGGGACAGGGGGAAGAACACTGAAGCTTTCTTT.

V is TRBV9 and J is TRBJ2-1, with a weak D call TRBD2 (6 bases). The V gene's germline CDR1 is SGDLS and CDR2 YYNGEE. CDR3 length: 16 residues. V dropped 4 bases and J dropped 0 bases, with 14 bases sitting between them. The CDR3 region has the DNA TGTGCCAGCAGCCGGGGACTTCAACTCTCCTACAATGAGCAGTTCTTC. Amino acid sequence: CASSRGLQLSYNEQFF.

CDR3 loop: CASGYGDTNYGYTF. In DNA form, the CDR3 reads TGTGCCAGCGGATACGGGGACACTAACTATGGCTACACCTTC. This sequence joins TRBV13 and TRBJ1-2; D possibly corresponds to TRBD1 (6 bases). The CDR3 runs to 14 residues. V lost 8 bases and J lost 0, with 13 bases in between. CDR1 PRHDT and CDR2 FYEKMQ come from the germline V gene (reference sequence).

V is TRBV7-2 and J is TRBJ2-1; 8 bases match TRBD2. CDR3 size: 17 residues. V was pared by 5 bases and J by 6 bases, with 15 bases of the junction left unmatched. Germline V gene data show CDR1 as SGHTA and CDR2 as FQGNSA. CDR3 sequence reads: CASSPPLGTRAPNEQFF. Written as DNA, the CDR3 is TGTGCCAGCAGCCCCCCTTTGGGGACTAGGGCCCCCAATGAGCAGTTCTTC.

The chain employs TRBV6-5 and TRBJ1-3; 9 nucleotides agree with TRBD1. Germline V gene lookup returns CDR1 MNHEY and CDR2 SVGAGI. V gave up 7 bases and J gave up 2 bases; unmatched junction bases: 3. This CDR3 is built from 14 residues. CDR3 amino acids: CASIRDRAGNTIYF. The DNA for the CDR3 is TGTGCCAGCATTAGGGACAGGGCTGGAAACACCATATATTTT.

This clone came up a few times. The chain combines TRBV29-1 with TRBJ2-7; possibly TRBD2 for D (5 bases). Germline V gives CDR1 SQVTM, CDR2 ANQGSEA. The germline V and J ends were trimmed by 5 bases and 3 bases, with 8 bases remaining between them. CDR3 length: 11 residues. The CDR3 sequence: CSVLRDYEQYF. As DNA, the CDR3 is TGCAGCGTTTTACGGGACTACGAGCAGTACTTC.

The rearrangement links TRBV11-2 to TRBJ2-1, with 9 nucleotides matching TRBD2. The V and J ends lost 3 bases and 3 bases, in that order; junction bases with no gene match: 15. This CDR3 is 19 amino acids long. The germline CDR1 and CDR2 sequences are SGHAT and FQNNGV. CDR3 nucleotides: TGTGCCAGCAGCTTCCTCCTAGCGGGACGCCTCATTTTCTACAATGAGCAGTTCTTC. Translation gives CASSFLLAGRLIFYNEQFF.

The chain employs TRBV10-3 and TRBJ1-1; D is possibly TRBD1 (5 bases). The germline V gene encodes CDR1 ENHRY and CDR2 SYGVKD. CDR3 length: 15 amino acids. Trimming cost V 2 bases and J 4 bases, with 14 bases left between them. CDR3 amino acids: CAISEGVAGGTEAFF. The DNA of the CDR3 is TGTGCCATCAGTGAGGGGGTCGCGGGGGGCACTGAAGCTTTCTTT.

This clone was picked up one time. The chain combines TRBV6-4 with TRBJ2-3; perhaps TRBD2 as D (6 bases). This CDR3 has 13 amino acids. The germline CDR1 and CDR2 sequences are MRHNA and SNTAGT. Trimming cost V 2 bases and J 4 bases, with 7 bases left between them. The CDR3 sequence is CASSDGDSDTQYF. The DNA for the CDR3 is TGTGCCAGCAGTGACGGGGACTCAGATACGCAGTATTTT.

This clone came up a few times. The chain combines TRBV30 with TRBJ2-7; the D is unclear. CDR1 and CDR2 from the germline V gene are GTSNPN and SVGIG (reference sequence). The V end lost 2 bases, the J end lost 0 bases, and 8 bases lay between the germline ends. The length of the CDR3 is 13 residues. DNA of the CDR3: TGTGCCTGGAGTATCTCTAGCTCCTACGAGCAGTACTTC. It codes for CAWSISSSYEQYF.

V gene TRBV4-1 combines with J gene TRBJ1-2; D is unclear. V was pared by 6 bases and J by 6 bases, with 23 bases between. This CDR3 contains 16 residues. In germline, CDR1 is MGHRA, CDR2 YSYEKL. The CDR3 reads CASRSFHAPLPNGYTF. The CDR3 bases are TGCGCCAGCAGAAGCTTCCACGCGCCGCTTCCGAATGGCTACACCTTC.

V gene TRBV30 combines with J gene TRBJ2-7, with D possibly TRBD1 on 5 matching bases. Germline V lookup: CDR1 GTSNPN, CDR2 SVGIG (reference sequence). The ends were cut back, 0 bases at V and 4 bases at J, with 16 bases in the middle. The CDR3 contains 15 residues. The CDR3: CAWSVSFGADYEQYF. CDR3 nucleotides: TGTGCCTGGAGTGTAAGTTTTGGGGCGGATTACGAGCAGTACTTC.

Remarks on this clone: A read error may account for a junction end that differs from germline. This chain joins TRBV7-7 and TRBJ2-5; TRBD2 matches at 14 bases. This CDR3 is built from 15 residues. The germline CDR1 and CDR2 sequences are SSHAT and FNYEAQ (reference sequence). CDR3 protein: CASSLGTSGGETQYF. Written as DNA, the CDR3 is TGTGCTAGCAGCCTCGGGACTAGCGGGGGTGAGACCCAGTACTTC. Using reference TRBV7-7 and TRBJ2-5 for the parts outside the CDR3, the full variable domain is GAGVSQSPRYKVTKRGQDVTLRCDPISSHATLYWYQQALGQGPEFLTYFNYEAQPDKSGLPSDRFSAERPEGSISTLTIQRTEQRDSAMYRCASSLGTSGGETQYFGPGTRLLVL.

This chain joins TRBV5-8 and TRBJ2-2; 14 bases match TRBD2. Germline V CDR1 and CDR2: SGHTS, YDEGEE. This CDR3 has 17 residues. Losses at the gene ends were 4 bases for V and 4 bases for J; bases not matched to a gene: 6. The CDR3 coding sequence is TGTGCCAGCAGCCAGGGACTAGCGGGAGCGGGCACCGGGGAGCTGTTTTTT. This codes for CASSQGLAGAGTGELFF.

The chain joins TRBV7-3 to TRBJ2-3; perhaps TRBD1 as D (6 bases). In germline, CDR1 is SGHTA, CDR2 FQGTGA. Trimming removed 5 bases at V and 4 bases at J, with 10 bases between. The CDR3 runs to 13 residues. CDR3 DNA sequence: TGTGCCAGCAGCCCTGGGACACCAGATACGCAGTATTTT. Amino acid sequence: CASSPGTPDTQYF.

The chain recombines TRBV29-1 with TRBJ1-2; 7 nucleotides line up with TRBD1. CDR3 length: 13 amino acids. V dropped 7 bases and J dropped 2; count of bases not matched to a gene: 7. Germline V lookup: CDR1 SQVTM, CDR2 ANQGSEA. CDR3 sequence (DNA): TGCAGCGCCGGGGACAGCAACAACTATGGCTACACCTTC. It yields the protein CSAGDSNNYGYTF.